This T cell receptor (beta chain) was found in a study of Ad26.COV2.S vaccination and SARS-CoV-2 variants. Study context: Into the muscle, Ad26.COV2.S was dosed once or twice, 56 days apart.

Libraries were prepared by immunoSEQ multiplex PCR; TCRdb keeps only in-frame clonotypes and omits some of them. The sample gives 350,000 to 500,000 clones, 90% of which show up once; under 4.5% is in the top ten. The CDR3 runs to 15 residues. CDR1 and CDR2 (germline): LNHDA, SQIVND (reference sequence). The germline V and J ends were trimmed by 3 bases and 10 bases, with 16 bases remaining between them. Treatment of the sample: 15 to 20 received Ad26.COV2.S at low or high dose, single or two shots; five or six received placebo; per-sample allocation not given. Sampling was performed 63 days after the first vaccine or placebo injection. Vaccination employed an Ad26 vector expressing the Wuhan-strain SARS-CoV-2 spike.

The specimen comprised peripheral blood, sampled in a trial of Ad26.COV2.S vaccine versus placebo. The V call is TRBV19, the J call TRBJ1-6; perhaps TRBD1 as D (5 bases). The clonotype originates from a person between 18 and 65 years old who received the Ad26.COV2.S COVID-19 vaccine or a placebo. The CDR3 sequence: CASSIFGTTGSPLHF. The CDR3 nucleotides read TGTGCCAGTAGTATCTTCGGGACTACGGGCTCACCCCTCCACTTT.